The clone carrying this TCR beta chain was seen repeatedly, ten times or more. This entry comes from a study of Graves' ophthalmopathy and Graves' hyperthyroidism. The CDR3 has 14 residues. Trimming took 1 base from V and 2 from J, leaving 9 bases between them. In germline, CDR1 is MNHEY, CDR2 SVGEGT. Investigators amplified TCR beta CDR3 regions from RNA transcripts. First-round RT-PCR employed HTBI primers, with a second-round multiplex PCR after it. A single record per CDR3 protein comes from TCRdb applying MiXCR to the multiplex PCR reads. The data contain 350,000 to 400,000 distinct CDR3 sequences, about a sixth of them seen just once; the ten biggest clones take up roughly 1.6%.

The chain employs TRBV6-2 or TRBV6-3 and TRBJ2-7; possibly TRBD1 or TRBD2 for D (5 bases each). The sequence came from a woman aged 18 to 35 with Graves' ophthalmopathy. The sample was peripheral blood. CDR3 DNA: TGTGCCAGCAGTTACTTCGGGGCTCCCTACGAGCAGTACTTC. It encodes CASSYFGAPYEQYF.